The 23 T cell receptor beta chains listed next were all sequenced from one sample in a study of OX40 agonist ivuxolimab in advanced cancers. Profiling relied on immunoSEQ multiplex PCR, and the TCRdb table lists in-frame clones only, not all of them. The top ten hold around 0.76% of the sample, which has roughly 61,000 clones, around 88% seen once. The sample was CD4+ or CD8+ T cells sorted from blood, taken in a trial of the OX40 agonist ivuxolimab. These receptors originate from an adult with an advanced solid tumor such as melanoma, head and neck, liver or kidney cancer.

This sequence joins TRBV11-2 and TRBJ2-3; 8 positions match TRBD2. V lost 5 bases and J lost 2; bases outside the gene matches: 9. This CDR3 comprises 16 residues. Germline CDR1 is SGHAT and CDR2 is FQNNGV. The CDR3 loop is CASSLMGGGNTDTQYF. CDR3 bases: TGTGCCAGCAGCCTAATGGGCGGGGGGAACACAGATACGCAGTATTTT. The full variable domain, in which reference TRBV11-2 and TRBJ2-3 provide the parts outside the CDR3, is EAGVAQSPRYKIIEKRQSVAFWCNPISGHATLYWYQQILGQGPKLLIQFQNNGVVDDSQLPKDRFSAERLKGVDSTLKIQPAKLEDSAVYLCASSLMGGGNTDTQYFGPGTRLTVL.

The rearrangement uses TRBV6-5 and TRBJ2-7, with 7 bases identical to TRBD1. V gave up 8 bases and J gave up 2 bases; unmatched junction bases: 0. The CDR3 is 11 residues long. Looked up from germline, CDR1 is MNHEY and CDR2 is SVGAGI. CDR3 DNA sequence: TGTGCCAGCGGGACAGCCTACGAGCAGTACTTC. Translating it yields CASGTAYEQYF.

The CDR3 here is CSASSPDTQYF. In nucleotides, the CDR3 is TGCAGTGCTAGCTCGCCAGATACGCAGTATTTT. V is TRBV20-1 and J is TRBJ2-3; D is ambiguous. V was trimmed by 3 bases and J by 4 bases, leaving 5 bases between them. Germline-derived CDR1 and CDR2 are DFQATT and SNEGSKA (reference sequence). The CDR3 is made up of 11 amino acids.

This rearrangement joins TRBV30 to TRBJ2-2; D is unresolved. The CDR3 has 13 residues. CDR1 is GTSNPN, CDR2 SVGIG, per germline (reference sequence). The ends were cut back, 0 bases at V and 3 bases at J, with 5 bases in the middle. CDR3 coding DNA: TGTGCCTGGAGTGTACGGTACACCGGGGAGCTGTTTTTT. It translates to CAWSVRYTGELFF.

This clone has just a few counts. The chain combines TRBV7-3 with TRBJ2-1; 14 bases align to TRBD2. Trimming took 4 bases from V and 9 from J; bases not matched to a gene: 8. The CDR3 has 16 residues. CDR1 and CDR2 (germline): SGHTA, FQGTGA. This CDR3 reads CASSSAGTSGRSEQFF. In DNA form, the CDR3 reads TGTGCCAGCAGCTCCGCCGGGACTAGCGGGAGAAGTGAGCAGTTCTTC. Filled out from reference TRBV7-3 and TRBJ2-1, the complete variable domain reads GAGVSQTPSNKVTEKGKYVELRCDPISGHTALYWYRQSLGQGPEFLIYFQGTGAADDSGLPNDRFFAVRPEGSVSTLKIQRTERGDSAVYLCASSSAGTSGRSEQFFGPGTRLTVL.

The V gene is TRBV5-1, the J gene TRBJ2-7; 10 nucleotides align to TRBD1. Germline CDR1 SGHRS, CDR2 YFSETQ. The CDR3 has 14 residues. The J segment lost 6 bases and the V segment lost 3 bases, leaving 6 bases of the junction unmatched. The CDR3 DNA reads TGCGCCAGCAGCTCAGCGGACAGGGGGAGCGAGCAGTACTTC. Translated, it gives CASSSADRGSEQYF.

The V gene is TRBV19, the J gene TRBJ1-3, with TRBD1 identical over 7 bases. Germline V lookup: CDR1 LNHDA, CDR2 SQIVND (reference sequence). J lost 3 bases, V lost 6 bases, and 2 bases had no gene match. The CDR3 loop spans 13 amino acids. The CDR3 DNA sequence: TGTGCCAGTAGCACAGGGGATGGAAACACCATATATTTT. This sequence encodes CASSTGDGNTIYF.

The chain links TRBV5-4 to TRBJ2-7, with D possibly being TRBD1 or TRBD2 (5 bases each). Between the trimmed V and J ends, which lost 1 base and 6 bases, there was a span of 11 bases. Germline loops: CDR1 SGHNT, CDR2 YYREEE (reference sequence). This CDR3 comprises 13 residues. CDR3 residues: CASSLRQRGEQYF. The CDR3 DNA follows: TGTGCCAGCAGCTTGCGGCAGAGGGGCGAGCAGTACTTC.

The chain combines TRBV2 with TRBJ2-7; D is possibly TRBD1 or TRBD2 (6 bases each). The V gene lost 7 bases and the J gene lost 2 bases, with 15 bases spanning the gap. There are 14 residues in the CDR3. CDR1 is SNHLY and CDR2 is FYNNEI in the germline V gene. In nucleotides, the CDR3 is TGTGCCAGCACCGTTATAGGGGGGACCTACGAGCAGTACTTC. It specifies CASTVIGGTYEQYF.

The chain couples TRBV19 to TRBJ1-6; D might be TRBD1 (6 bases). The germline V and J ends were trimmed by 2 bases and 9 bases, with 23 bases remaining between them. Germline V gene lookup returns CDR1 LNHDA and CDR2 SQIVND (reference sequence). This CDR3 has 18 residues. This chain's CDR3 is CASSIKPPRTASVSPLHF. As DNA, the CDR3 is TGTGCCAGTAGTATAAAGCCACCGAGGACAGCTTCTGTTTCACCCCTCCACTTT.

The rearrangement uses TRBV6-5 and TRBJ2-5; TRBD1 matches at 10 bases. Trimming removed 4 bases from V and 5 bases from J; junction bases left unmatched: 7. This CDR3 region has 15 residues. The germline V gene has CDR1 MNHEY and CDR2 SVGAGI. DNA of the CDR3: TGTGCCAGCAGTTCCACGACAGGGGGCTGGGAGACCCAGTACTTC. As protein: CASSSTTGGWETQYF.

The V gene is TRBV9, the J gene TRBJ2-7; 7 bases fit TRBD1. The CDR3 has 14 residues. J gave up 3 bases and V 0 bases, and 3 bases lay outside the gene matches. CDR1 SGDLS and CDR2 YYNGEE come from the germline V gene. The CDR3 DNA reads as TGTGCCAGCAGCGTAGCGGGACAGTTCTACGAGCAGTACTTC. Encoded protein: CASSVAGQFYEQYF.

This chain connects TRBV11-2 to TRBJ2-3; D is possibly TRBD2 (5 bases). V lost 4 bases to trimming and J lost 2 bases, with 16 bases between them. The CDR3 covers 16 residues. CDR1 is SGHAT, CDR2 FQNNGV, per germline. CDR3 nucleotides: TGTGCCAGCAGCTCCGGGCGGGCAGGACCCACAGATACGCAGTATTTT. Translating gives CASSSGRAGPTDTQYF.

The chain employs TRBV9 and TRBJ2-5; 7 nucleotides agree with TRBD2. The CDR3 totals 16 residues. The V gene end was trimmed by 0 bases and the J gene end by 5 bases; junction bases not matched to a gene: 10. CDR1 is SGDLS and CDR2 is YYNGEE in the germline V gene. CDR3 residues: CASSVEAGEPKETQYF. CDR3 nucleotides: TGTGCCAGCAGCGTAGAGGCGGGGGAACCCAAGGAGACCCAGTACTTC.

The table lists this clone with a count of one. V usage is TRBV6-1 and J usage is TRBJ1-1; tentative D call: TRBD1 (5 bases). Trimming took 2 bases from V and 1 from J, leaving 17 bases between them. The CDR3 runs to 17 residues. Germline CDR1 reads MNHNS; CDR2 reads SASEGT. CDR3 residues: CASSELRGGSRNTEAFF. CDR3 sequence (DNA): TGTGCCAGCAGTGAATTGCGGGGGGGGAGTAGGAACACTGAAGCTTTCTTT.

V is TRBV2 and J is TRBJ2-6; D gene unclear. The CDR3 has 15 residues. The germline V gene has CDR1 SNHLY and CDR2 FYNNEI. With 4 bases removed from V and 4 bases from J, the gap between germline ends came to 11 bases. The CDR3 loop is CASSGVRLGANVLTF. DNA of the CDR3: TGTGCCAGCAGTGGAGTGCGGCTGGGGGCCAACGTCCTGACTTTC.

The chain recombines TRBV14 with TRBJ1-1; 7 bases match TRBD1. V dropped 5 bases and J dropped 6; count of bases not matched to a gene: 9. The CDR3 runs 14 residues. Germline CDR1 and CDR2: SGHDN and FVKESK. CDR3 DNA sequence: TGTGCCAGCAGCAAATCCAGGGGGATCGCTGAAGCTTTCTTT. This codes for CASSKSRGIAEAFF.

This CDR3 is CASSWTQGNYEQYF. The CDR3 coding sequence is TGCGCCAGCAGCTGGACACAGGGAAACTACGAGCAGTACTTC. This sequence joins TRBV5-1 and TRBJ2-7, with TRBD1 as a possible D gene (6 bases). Germline loops: CDR1 SGHRS, CDR2 YFSETQ. The CDR3 is made up of 14 amino acids. Deletions cut 3 bases from V and 3 bases from J, with 13 bases between.

The chain combines TRBV5-1 with TRBJ2-1; D remains unclear. Germline V CDR1 and CDR2: SGHRS, YFSETQ. The CDR3 spans 14 residues. V was pared by 8 bases and J by 2 bases, with 14 bases between. The CDR3 DNA follows: TGCGCCAGTAGCCCTGGGGAACCCTACAATGAGCAGTTCTTC. Translated, it gives CASSPGEPYNEQFF.

The chain carries TRBV7-9 and TRBJ2-6; 7 bases align to TRBD1. Per the germline V gene, CDR1 is SEHNR and CDR2 is FQNEAQ (reference sequence). The length of the CDR3 is 17 residues. The V segment lost 4 bases and the J segment 0 bases; nucleotides outside the gene matches: 6. The CDR3 reads CASSSGQDLSGANVLTF. DNA for the CDR3: TGTGCCAGCAGCTCCGGACAGGACCTCTCTGGGGCCAACGTCCTGACTTTC.

The chain joins TRBV14 to TRBJ2-7; possible D gene TRBD1, 6 bases. The CDR3 is 15 residues long. The V end lost 1 base, the J end lost 4 bases, and 14 bases lay between the germline ends. Germline values: CDR1 SGHDN, CDR2 FVKESK. The CDR3: CASSQGPGARYEQYF. The CDR3 DNA is TGTGCCAGCAGCCAAGGTCCAGGGGCCAGATACGAGCAGTACTTC.

The chain combines TRBV11-2 with TRBJ2-3; D perhaps matches TRBD1 (6 bases). The CDR3 is 13 residues long. Trimming shortened V by 5 bases and J by 7 bases, and 13 bases separated the two germline ends. Germline V CDR1 and CDR2: SGHAT, FQNNGV. CDR3 amino acids: CASSQEWDNTQYF. CDR3 nucleotides: TGTGCCAGCAGCCAAGAGTGGGACAATACGCAGTATTTT.

This chain joins TRBV28 and TRBJ2-2; 12 nucleotides align to TRBD2. Germline V gene data show CDR1 as MDHEN and CDR2 as SYDVKM. The CDR3 is 14 amino acids. J lost 9 bases, V lost 7 bases, and 6 bases had no gene match. The CDR3 reads CASIRTSGARELFF. CDR3 sequence (DNA): TGTGCCAGCATTCGGACTAGCGGGGCCAGGGAGCTGTTTTTT.